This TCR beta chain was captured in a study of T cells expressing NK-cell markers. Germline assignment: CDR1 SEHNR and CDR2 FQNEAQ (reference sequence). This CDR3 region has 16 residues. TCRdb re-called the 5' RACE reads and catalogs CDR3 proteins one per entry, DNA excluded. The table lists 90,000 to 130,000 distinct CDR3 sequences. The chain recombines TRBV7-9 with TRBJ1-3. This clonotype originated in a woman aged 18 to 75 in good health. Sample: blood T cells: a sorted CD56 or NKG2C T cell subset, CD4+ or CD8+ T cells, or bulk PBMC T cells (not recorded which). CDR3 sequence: CASTQTWQDSGNTIYF.